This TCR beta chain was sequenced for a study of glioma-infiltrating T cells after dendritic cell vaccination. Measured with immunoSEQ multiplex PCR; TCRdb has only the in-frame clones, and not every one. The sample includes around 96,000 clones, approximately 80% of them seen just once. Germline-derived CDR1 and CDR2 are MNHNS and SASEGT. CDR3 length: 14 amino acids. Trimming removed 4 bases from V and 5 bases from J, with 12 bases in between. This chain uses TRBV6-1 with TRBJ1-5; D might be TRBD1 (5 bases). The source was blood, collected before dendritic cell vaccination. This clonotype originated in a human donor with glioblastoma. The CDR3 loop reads CASSAREEDQPQHF. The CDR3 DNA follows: TGTGCCAGCAGTGCCAGGGAGGAGGATCAGCCCCAGCATTTT.